What follows describes a single T cell receptor beta chain. These data originate in a study of blood T cell repertoires in COVID-19. Overall study: Whether acute or convalescent, the COVID-19 samples came from the United States, Italy and Spain.

Per the study methods: Scientists estimated how many nucleated cells there were by amplifying reference gene primers. Libraries were prepared by immunoSEQ multiplex PCR; TCRdb keeps only in-frame clonotypes and omits some of them. That table is the source of V, J and clone size, and D and trimming were worked out from the DNA. There are 150,000 to 200,000 clones in the sample; 92% occur only once, and roughly 5% lies in the top ten. There are 12 residues in the CDR3. Trimming cost V 4 bases and J 2 bases, with 4 bases left between them. From germline, CDR1 is WSHSY and CDR2 SAAADI. The Seattle patients joined while their infection was active and were tracked longitudinally afterward.

The specimen sequenced was peripheral blood. The chain combines TRBV10-2 with TRBJ2-3; D gene unclear. The clonotype originates from a man younger than 40 with COVID-19, enrolled during active disease. This chain's CDR3 is CASSAYTDTQYF. The CDR3 DNA follows: TGCGCCAGCAGTGCTTACACAGATACGCAGTATTTT.